These 18 T cell receptor beta chains were all obtained from the same sample, sequenced in a study of T cells in Graves' hyperthyroidism and ophthalmopathy. Amplification yielded TCR beta CDR3 regions, with RNA transcripts as the source. The TCR CDR3 was amplified in a first-round RT-PCR using the HTBI primer set. TCRdb analysed the multiplex PCR reads with MiXCR anew, one entry per CDR3 protein. Here the sample spans approximately 640,000 distinct CDR3 sequences, roughly 17% being singletons. Material: blood. The receptors shown here come from a man aged 50 to 60 with Graves' hyperthyroidism.

This clonotype was observed many times. CDR3: CASSWREGPYEQYF. The DNA of the CDR3 is TGTGCCAGCAGCTGGCGGGAGGGCCCCTACGAGCAGTACTTC. This chain uses TRBV7-9 with TRBJ2-7; 9 nucleotides match TRBD2. CDR1 and CDR2 (germline): SEHNR, FQNEAQ (reference sequence). Losses at the gene ends were 4 bases for V and 2 bases for J; bases not matched to a gene: 3. The CDR3 has 14 amino acids.

The gene calls are TRBV9 and TRBJ2-5; 8 bases agree with TRBD1. Germline V gives CDR1 SGDLS, CDR2 YYNGEE. The CDR3 has 14 amino acids. V shed 2 bases, J shed 5 bases, and the junction held 5 bases outside the gene matches. In DNA, the CDR3 is TGTGCCAGCAGCGTTTCAGGGGGCTCGGAGACCCAGTACTTC. This codes for CASSVSGGSETQYF.

This clonotype came up a few times. One junction end disagrees with the germline gene, perhaps due to a read error. This chain links TRBV28 with TRBJ1-1; D gene unclear. CDR3 length equals 12 residues. Per germline, CDR1 MDHEN and CDR2 SYDVKM. This chain's CDR3 is CASSFGNTGAFF. In DNA, the CDR3 is TGTGCCAGCAGTTTCGGGAACACTGGAGCTTTCTTT.

The chain recombines TRBV7-2 with TRBJ2-7; the D call may be TRBD1 or TRBD2 (5 bases each). Trimming took off 3 bases at V and 3 bases at J, with 15 bases between the two ends. This CDR3 is 15 amino acids long. Germline V gene lookup returns CDR1 SGHTA and CDR2 FQGNSA. This CDR3 reads CASSLRFGGNYEQYF. The CDR3 nucleotides are TGTGCCAGCAGCTTGCGCTTTGGGGGAAACTACGAGCAGTACTTC.

The chain employs TRBV19 and TRBJ2-1, with 7 bases that match TRBD1. Germline values: CDR1 LNHDA, CDR2 SQIVND (reference sequence). CDR3 length equals 14 residues. The V segment lost 0 bases and the J segment 9 bases; nucleotides outside the gene matches: 5. CDR3 residues: CASSIDRQGVEQFF. DNA for the CDR3: TGTGCCAGTAGTATAGATCGACAGGGTGTTGAGCAGTTCTTC.

This clonotype was recorded a few times. The V and J genes are TRBV7-9 and TRBJ1-1; D not certain. V shed 1 base and J shed 0 bases, with 9 bases lying between them. Germline V CDR1 and CDR2: SEHNR, FQNEAQ (reference sequence). The CDR3 covers 15 residues. In nucleotides, the CDR3 is TGTGCCAGCAGCTTAGAAGTGGGTCTGAACACTGAAGCTTTCTTT. The encoded protein is CASSLEVGLNTEAFF.

In its sample, this clonotype was seen many times. V gene TRBV12-3 or TRBV12-4 combines with J gene TRBJ2-7; 10 bases fit TRBD1. The V gene end was trimmed by 1 base and the J gene end by 1 base; junction bases not matched to a gene: 7. The CDR3 totals 17 residues. This CDR3 reads CASSLVGTGASSYEQYF. The CDR3 DNA sequence: TGTGCCAGCAGTTTAGTTGGGACAGGGGCGAGTTCCTACGAGCAGTACTTC.

This clonotype was picked up many times. V and J are TRBV14 and TRBJ1-4; TRBD1 agrees at 9 bases. With V trimmed by 5 bases and J by 3 bases, 4 bases remained unmatched. Per germline, CDR1 SGHDN and CDR2 FVKESK. The CDR3 spans 15 residues. DNA of the CDR3: TGTGCCAGCAGCTTACAGGGGGCGGCTAATGAAAAACTGTTTTTT. Protein: CASSLQGAANEKLFF.

The chain carries TRBV5-6 and TRBJ1-5; D may be TRBD1 (5 bases). Trimming cost V 2 bases and J 9 bases, with 9 bases left between them. The CDR3 spans 12 residues. Germline V gene data show CDR1 as SGHDT and CDR2 as YYEEEE. CDR3 sequence: CASSFGGLPQHF. DNA for the CDR3: TGTGCCAGCAGCTTTGGGGGTCTGCCCCAGCATTTT.

This clonotype showed up many times. CDR3 region: CASSLTGGNPDTQYF. The CDR3 coding sequence is TGTGCCAGCAGCCTGACAGGGGGCAATCCAGATACGCAGTATTTT. The chain combines TRBV11-2 with TRBJ2-3; 10 bases are shared with TRBD1. Trimming cost V 5 bases and J 4 bases; bases outside gene matches: 6. CDR3 size: 15 residues. Germline lookup yields CDR1 SGHAT and CDR2 FQNNGV.

The CDR3 here is CASSLGVGLAGGEQFF. The CDR3 nucleotides are TGTGCCAGCAGCTTAGGGGTGGGACTAGCGGGAGGGGAGCAGTTCTTC. J is TRBJ2-1 and V is TRBV11-2, with 16 nucleotides matching TRBD2. This CDR3 comprises 16 residues. Germline trimming cut 1 base from V and 10 bases from J; bases unmatched to any gene: 4. Looked up from germline, CDR1 is SGHAT and CDR2 is FQNNGV.

This chain uses TRBV11-2 with TRBJ2-1, with 10 bases identical to TRBD2. This CDR3 is 16 amino acids long. Trimming took 5 bases from V and 6 from J; bases not matched to a gene: 10. CDR1 is SGHAT, CDR2 FQNNGV, per germline. CDR3: CASSAGLAVSPNEQFF. CDR3 nucleotide sequence: TGTGCCAGCAGCGCCGGACTAGCGGTATCACCCAATGAGCAGTTCTTC.

The V and J genes are TRBV20-1 and TRBJ1-1; D is uncertain. Trimming took 5 bases from V and 8 from J, leaving 9 bases between them. The CDR3 loop spans 10 amino acids. Germline V gives CDR1 DFQATT, CDR2 SNEGSKA (reference sequence). The CDR3 sequence: CSALVREAFF. Written as DNA, the CDR3 is TGCAGTGCTTTAGTCCGGGAAGCTTTCTTT.

This clonotype has just a few counts. This sequence joins TRBV5-1 and TRBJ2-7, with TRBD1 identical over 8 bases. CDR1 is SGHRS and CDR2 is YFSETQ in the germline V gene. This CDR3 is 16 amino acids long. V lost 1 base and J lost 0; bases outside the gene matches: 6. CDR3 sequence: CASSLSRDRSSYEQYF. CDR3 in DNA: TGCGCCAGCAGCTTGTCCCGGGACAGGAGCTCCTACGAGCAGTACTTC.

This clonotype was counted only a few times. This rearrangement joins TRBV29-1 to TRBJ2-7; D is uncertain. The CDR3 is 13 amino acids. V lost 4 bases and J lost 3, with 13 bases in between. Germline V gene sequence: CDR1 SQVTM, CDR2 ANQGSEA. The CDR3 spells CSVAQVDNYEQYF. The CDR3 bases are TGCAGCGTTGCCCAGGTGGATAACTACGAGCAGTACTTC.

V and J are TRBV20-1 and TRBJ2-1; the match to TRBD2 covers 7 bases. There are 14 residues in the CDR3. V was pared by 4 bases and J by 5 bases, with 8 bases of the junction left unmatched. Looked up from germline, CDR1 is DFQATT and CDR2 is SNEGSKA (reference sequence). The DNA of the CDR3 is TGCAGTGCTAACCTACTAGCGTCTAACAATGAGCAGTTCTTC. Translation gives CSANLLASNNEQFF.

This clonotype was seen repeatedly, ten times or more. This chain connects TRBV27 to TRBJ2-3; 11 bases map to TRBD2. Germline CDR1 reads MNHEY; CDR2 reads SMNVEV (reference sequence). The CDR3 covers 17 residues. V gave up 2 bases and J gave up 2 bases; unmatched junction bases: 6. CDR3 nucleotide sequence: TGTGCCAGCAGTTTACTGCGACTAGCGGGATTCACAGATACGCAGTATTTT. Translated, it gives CASSLLRLAGFTDTQYF.

This clonotype was counted many times. The chain has TRBV27 and TRBJ1-2; D not resolved. Germline V gene data show CDR1 as MNHEY and CDR2 as SMNVEV (reference sequence). Trimming shortened V by 7 bases and J by 2 bases, and 8 bases separated the two germline ends. The CDR3 runs to 12 residues. The CDR3 loop is CASMSVNYGYTF. CDR3 nucleotide sequence: TGTGCCAGCATGTCAGTGAACTATGGCTACACCTTC.